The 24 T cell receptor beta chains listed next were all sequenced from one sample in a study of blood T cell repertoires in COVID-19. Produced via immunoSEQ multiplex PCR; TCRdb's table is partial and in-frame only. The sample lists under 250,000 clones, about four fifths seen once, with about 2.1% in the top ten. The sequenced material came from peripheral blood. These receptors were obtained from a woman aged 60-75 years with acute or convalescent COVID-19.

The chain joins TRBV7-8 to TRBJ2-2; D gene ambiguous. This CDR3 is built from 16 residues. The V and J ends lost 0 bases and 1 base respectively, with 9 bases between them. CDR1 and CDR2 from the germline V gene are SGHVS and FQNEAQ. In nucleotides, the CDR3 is TGTGCCAGCAGCTTAGCGTTTTACGGGAACACCGGGGAGCTGTTTTTT. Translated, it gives CASSLAFYGNTGELFF. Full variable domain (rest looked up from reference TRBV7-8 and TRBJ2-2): GAGVSQSPRYKVAKRGQDVALRCDPISGHVSLFWYQQALGQGPEFLTYFQNEAQLDKSGLPSDRFFAERPEGSVSTLKIQRTQQEDSAVYLCASSLAFYGNTGELFFGEGSRLTVL.

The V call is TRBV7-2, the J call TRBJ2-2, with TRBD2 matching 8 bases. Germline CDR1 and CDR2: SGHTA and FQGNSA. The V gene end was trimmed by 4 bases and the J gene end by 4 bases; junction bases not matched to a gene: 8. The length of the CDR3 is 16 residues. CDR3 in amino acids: CASSSPAGGPTGELFF. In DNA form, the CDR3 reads TGTGCCAGCAGCTCACCCGCGGGGGGACCCACCGGGGAGCTGTTTTTT.

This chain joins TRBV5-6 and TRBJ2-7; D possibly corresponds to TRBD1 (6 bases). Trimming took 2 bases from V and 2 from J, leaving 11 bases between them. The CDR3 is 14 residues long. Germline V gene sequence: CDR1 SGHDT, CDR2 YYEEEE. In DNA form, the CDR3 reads TGTGCCAGCAGCTTTTTTGGGACACCCTACGAGCAGTACTTC. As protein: CASSFFGTPYEQYF.

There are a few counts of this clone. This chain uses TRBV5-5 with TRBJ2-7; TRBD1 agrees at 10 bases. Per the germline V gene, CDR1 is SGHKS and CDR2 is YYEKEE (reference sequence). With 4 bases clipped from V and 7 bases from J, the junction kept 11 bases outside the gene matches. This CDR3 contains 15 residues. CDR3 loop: CASSPRTGGNGEQYF. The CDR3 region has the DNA TGTGCCAGCAGCCCGAGGACAGGGGGAAACGGTGAGCAGTACTTC.

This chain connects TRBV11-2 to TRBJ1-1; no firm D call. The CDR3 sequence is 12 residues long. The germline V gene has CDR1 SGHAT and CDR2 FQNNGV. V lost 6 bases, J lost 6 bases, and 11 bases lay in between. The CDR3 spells CASSYGSPEAFF. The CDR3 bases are TGTGCCAGCAGTTATGGGAGCCCTGAAGCTTTCTTT.

In DNA form, the CDR3 reads TGTGCCAGCAGTCTAAGACAGGTTTTGGCGCCCCAGCATTTT. It specifies CASSLRQVLAPQHF. V is TRBV28 and J is TRBJ1-5, with a tentative D call TRBD1 (6 bases). This CDR3 has 14 amino acids. Per germline, CDR1 MDHEN and CDR2 SYDVKM. V was cut by 5 bases and J by 9 bases, with 17 bases left in between. Full variable domain (rest looked up from reference TRBV28 and TRBJ1-5): DVKVTQSSRYLVKRTGEKVFLECVQDMDHENMFWYRQDPGLGLRLIYFSYDVKMKEKGDIPEGYSVSREKKERFSLILESASTNQTSMYLCASSLRQVLAPQHFGDGTRLSIL.

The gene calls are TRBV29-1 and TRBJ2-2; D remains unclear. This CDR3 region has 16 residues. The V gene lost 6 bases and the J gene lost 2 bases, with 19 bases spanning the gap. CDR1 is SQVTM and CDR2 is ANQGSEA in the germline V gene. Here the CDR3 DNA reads TGCAGCGTCCCTAACCGTGGTACAGCCAACACCGGGGAGCTGTTTTTT. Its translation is CSVPNRGTANTGELFF.

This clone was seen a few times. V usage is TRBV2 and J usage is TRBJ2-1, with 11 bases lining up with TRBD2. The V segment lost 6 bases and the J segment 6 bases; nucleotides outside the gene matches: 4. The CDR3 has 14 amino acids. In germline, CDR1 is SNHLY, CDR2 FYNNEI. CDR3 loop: CASRIAGGTNEQFF. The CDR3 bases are TGTGCCAGCAGAATAGCGGGGGGGACCAATGAGCAGTTCTTC.

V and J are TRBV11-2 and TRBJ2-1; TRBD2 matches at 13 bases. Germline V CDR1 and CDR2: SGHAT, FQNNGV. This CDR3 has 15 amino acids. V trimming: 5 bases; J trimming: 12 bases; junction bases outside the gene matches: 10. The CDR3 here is CASSPWTSGGRMQFF. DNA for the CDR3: TGTGCCAGCAGCCCCTGGACTAGCGGGGGTCGCATGCAGTTCTTC.

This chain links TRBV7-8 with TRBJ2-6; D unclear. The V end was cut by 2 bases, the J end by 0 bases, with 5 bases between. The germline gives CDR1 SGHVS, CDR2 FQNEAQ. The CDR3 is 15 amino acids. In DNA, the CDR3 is TGTGCCAGCAGCTTACTGAGCTCTGGGGCCAACGTCCTGACTTTC. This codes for CASSLLSSGANVLTF. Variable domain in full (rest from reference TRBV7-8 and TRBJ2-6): GAGVSQSPRYKVAKRGQDVALRCDPISGHVSLFWYQQALGQGPEFLTYFQNEAQLDKSGLPSDRFFAERPEGSVSTLKIQRTQQEDSAVYLCASSLLSSGANVLTFGAGSRLTVL.

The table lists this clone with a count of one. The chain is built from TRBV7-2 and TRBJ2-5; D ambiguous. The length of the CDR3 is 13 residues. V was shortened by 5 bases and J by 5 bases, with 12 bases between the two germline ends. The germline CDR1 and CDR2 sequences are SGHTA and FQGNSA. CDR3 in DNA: TGTGCCAGCAGCCGTGGGCATTTTGAGACCCAGTACTTC. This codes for CASSRGHFETQYF.

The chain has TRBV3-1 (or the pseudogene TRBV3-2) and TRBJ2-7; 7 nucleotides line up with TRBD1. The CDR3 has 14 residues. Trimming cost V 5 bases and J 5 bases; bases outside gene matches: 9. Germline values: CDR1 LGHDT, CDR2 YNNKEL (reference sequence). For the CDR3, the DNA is TGTGCCAGCAGCAGCCCTACAGGGGCCCACGAGCAGTACTTC. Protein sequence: CASSSPTGAHEQYF.

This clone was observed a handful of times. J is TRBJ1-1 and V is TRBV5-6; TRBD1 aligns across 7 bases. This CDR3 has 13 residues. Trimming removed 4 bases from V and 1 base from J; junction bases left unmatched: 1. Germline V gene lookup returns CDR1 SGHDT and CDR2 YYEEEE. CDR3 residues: CASSPGGNTEAFF. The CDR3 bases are TGTGCCAGCAGCCCAGGGGGGAACACTGAAGCTTTCTTT.

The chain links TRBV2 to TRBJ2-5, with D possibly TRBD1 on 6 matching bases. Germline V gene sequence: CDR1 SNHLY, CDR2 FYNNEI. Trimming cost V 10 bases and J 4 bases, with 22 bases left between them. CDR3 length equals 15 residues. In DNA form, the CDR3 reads TGTGCCAACGCCCTGACAGGCGCGGAAGGAGAGACCCAGTACTTC. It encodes CANALTGAEGETQYF.

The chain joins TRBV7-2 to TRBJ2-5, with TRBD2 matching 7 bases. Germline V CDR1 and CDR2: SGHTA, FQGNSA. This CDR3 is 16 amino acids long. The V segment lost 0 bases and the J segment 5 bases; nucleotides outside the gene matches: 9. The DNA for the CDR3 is TGTGCCAGCAGCTTAGCGCACTGGGGGGGGAAGGAGACCCAGTACTTC. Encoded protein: CASSLAHWGGKETQYF. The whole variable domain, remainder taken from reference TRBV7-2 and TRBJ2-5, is GAGVSQSPSNKVTEKGKDVELRCDPISGHTALYWYRQSLGQGLEFLIYFQGNSAPDKSGLPSDRFSAERTGGSVSTLTIQRTQQEDSAVYLCASSLAHWGGKETQYFGPGTRLLVL.

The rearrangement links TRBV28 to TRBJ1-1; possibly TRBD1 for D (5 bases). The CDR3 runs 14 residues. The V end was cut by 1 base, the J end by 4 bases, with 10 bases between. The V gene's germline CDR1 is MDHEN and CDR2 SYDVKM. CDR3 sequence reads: CASSLSGGTTEAFF. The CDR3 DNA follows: TGTGCCAGCAGTTTATCTGGGGGGACCACTGAAGCTTTCTTT.

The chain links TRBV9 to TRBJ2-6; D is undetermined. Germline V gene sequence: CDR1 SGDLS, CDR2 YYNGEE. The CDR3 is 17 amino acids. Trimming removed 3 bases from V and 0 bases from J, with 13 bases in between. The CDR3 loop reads CASSAPRLSSGANVLTF. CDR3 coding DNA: TGTGCCAGCAGCGCCCCGAGACTTTCCTCTGGGGCCAACGTCCTGACTTTC. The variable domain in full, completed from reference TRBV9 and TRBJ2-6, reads DSGVTQTPKHLITATGQRVTLRCSPRSGDLSVYWYQQSLDQGLQFLIQYYNGEERAKGNILERFSAQQFPDLHSELNLSSLELGDSALYFCASSAPRLSSGANVLTFGAGSRLTVL.

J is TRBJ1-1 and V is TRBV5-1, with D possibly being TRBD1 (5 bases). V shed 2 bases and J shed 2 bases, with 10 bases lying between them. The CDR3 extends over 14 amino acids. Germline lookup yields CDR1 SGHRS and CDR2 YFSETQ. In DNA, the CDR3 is TGCGCCAGCAGCTTAAGGGGCGATAACACTGAAGCTTTCTTT. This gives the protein CASSLRGDNTEAFF.

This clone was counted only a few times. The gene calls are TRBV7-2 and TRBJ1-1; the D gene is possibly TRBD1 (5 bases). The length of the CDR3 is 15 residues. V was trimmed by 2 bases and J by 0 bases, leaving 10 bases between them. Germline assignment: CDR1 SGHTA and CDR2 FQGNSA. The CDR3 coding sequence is TGTGCCAGCAGCTTACAGGGCCGTATGAACACTGAAGCTTTCTTT. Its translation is CASSLQGRMNTEAFF.

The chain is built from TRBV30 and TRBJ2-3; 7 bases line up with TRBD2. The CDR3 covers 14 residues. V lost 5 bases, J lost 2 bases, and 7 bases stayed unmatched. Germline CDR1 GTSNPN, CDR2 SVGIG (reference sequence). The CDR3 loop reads CAWGSGALTDTQYF. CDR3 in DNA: TGTGCCTGGGGGAGCGGGGCGCTCACAGATACGCAGTATTTT. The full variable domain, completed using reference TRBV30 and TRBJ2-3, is SQTIHQWPATLVQPVGSPLSLECTVEGTSNPNLYWYRQAAGRGLQLLFYSVGIGQISSEVPQNLSASRPQDRQFILSSKKLLLSDSGFYLCAWGSGALTDTQYFGPGTRLTVL.

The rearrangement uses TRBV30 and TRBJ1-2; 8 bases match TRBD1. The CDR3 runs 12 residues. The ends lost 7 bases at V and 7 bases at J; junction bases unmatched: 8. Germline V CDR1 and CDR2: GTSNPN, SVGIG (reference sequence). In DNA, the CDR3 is TGTGCCTCCGCGCAGGGGGCGCGTGGCTACACCTTC. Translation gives CASAQGARGYTF.

CDR3 protein: CASSPGFGTDTDTQYF. CDR3 nucleotides: TGTGCCAGCAGCCCGGGTTTCGGGACAGACACAGATACGCAGTATTTT. The chain links TRBV11-2 to TRBJ2-3; 7 bases are shared with TRBD1. The ends lost 5 bases at V and 2 bases at J; junction bases unmatched: 10. CDR3 length: 16 amino acids. CDR1 SGHAT and CDR2 FQNNGV come from the germline V gene.

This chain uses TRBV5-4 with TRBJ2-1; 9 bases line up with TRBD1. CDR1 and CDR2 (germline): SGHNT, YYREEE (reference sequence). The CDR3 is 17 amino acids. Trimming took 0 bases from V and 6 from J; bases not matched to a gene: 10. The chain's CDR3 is CASSLGTGAGTVNEQFF. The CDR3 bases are TGTGCCAGCAGCTTGGGGACAGGGGCTGGTACGGTCAATGAGCAGTTCTTC.

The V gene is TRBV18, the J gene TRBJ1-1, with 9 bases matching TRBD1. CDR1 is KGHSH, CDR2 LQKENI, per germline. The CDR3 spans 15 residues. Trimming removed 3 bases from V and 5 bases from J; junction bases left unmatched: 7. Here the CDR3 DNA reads TGTGCCAGCTCACCTTCCAAACAGGGGGCGACTGAAGCTTTCTTT. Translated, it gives CASSPSKQGATEAFF.